The rows below give T cell receptor beta chains drawn from one sample of a study of blood T cell repertoires in COVID-19. Assay used: immunoSEQ multiplex PCR; TCRdb lists only in-frame clones, some missing. The table includes over 130,000 clones, over 75% detected once. The specimen was PBMCs or T cells enriched from blood (not recorded which). These receptors originate from a man over 45 in a cohort exposed to, infected with or recovered from COVID-19 (not recorded which). CDR3s leave out the opening cysteine and the closing phenylalanine or tryptophan. Fields, in order: D gene, V gene, CDR3 protein. A D gene is named only where the DNA matches it firmly.

d_call: .; v_call: TRBV10-1; cdr3_aa: ASSETTTGELF
d_call: .; v_call: TRBV6-5; cdr3_aa: ASTNSPRGLYGYT
d_call: TRBD1; v_call: TRBV4-3; cdr3_aa: ASSQGQGNEGYT
d_call: TRBD2; v_call: TRBV19; cdr3_aa: ASRRGARSTDTQY
d_call: .; v_call: TRBV25-1; cdr3_aa: ASTASYHRGGGTDTQY
d_call: .; v_call: TRBV7-9; cdr3_aa: ASSLAGQRELF
d_call: .; v_call: TRBV11-2; cdr3_aa: ASSFGGLGSPLH
d_call: .; v_call: TRBV18; cdr3_aa: ASSPPGLGAYNEQF
d_call: TRBD2; v_call: TRBV9; cdr3_aa: ASSVDGRAADTQY
d_call: TRBD2; v_call: TRBV10-2; cdr3_aa: ASRGSGRLHEQY
d_call: .; v_call: TRBV28; cdr3_aa: ASRTGTYEQY
d_call: TRBD1; v_call: TRBV19; cdr3_aa: ASDDTLTGGITGELF
d_call: .; v_call: TRBV6-1; cdr3_aa: ASSENGRNYGYT
d_call: TRBD1; v_call: TRBV11-2; cdr3_aa: ASSQGQGAAGYT
d_call: TRBD2; v_call: TRBV10-2; cdr3_aa: ASSPPGLGEGF
d_call: TRBD1; v_call: TRBV27; cdr3_aa: ASKLRDSPNYGYT
d_call: TRBD2; v_call: TRBV19; cdr3_aa: ASSTHSGAYSYEQY
d_call: TRBD2; v_call: TRBV5-4; cdr3_aa: ASSKAGGPQETQY
d_call: .; v_call: TRBV5-4; cdr3_aa: ASSNEVDSYNEQF
d_call: .; v_call: TRBV12-3/TRBV12-4; cdr3_aa: ASTLGLEKLF
d_call: TRBD2; v_call: TRBV5-1; cdr3_aa: ASSWTSGIEIYSYEQY
d_call: .; v_call: TRBV9; cdr3_aa: ASSEQAMGNSPLH
d_call: .; v_call: TRBV6-2/TRBV6-3; cdr3_aa: ASSYGQYGYT